This T cell receptor beta chain derives from a study of T-cell memory formation after mild COVID-19. Study-level information: Clusters of TCRs were largely donor specific. Study-level results: Researchers found some responding clones in pre-infection memory, a sign that cross-reactive memory joined.

This clonotype was counted between two and nine times. No antigen is known for it. V lost 2 bases and J lost 4, with 11 bases in between. Germline V CDR1 and CDR2: SGHVS, FNYEAQ. The CDR3 spans 15 residues. Each CDR3 protein gets one entry after TCRdb re-called the 5' RACE reads with MiXCR. This sample has about 110,000 distinct CDR3 sequences, with 20% to 25% found just once. This TCR came from a man between 18 and 29 years old who had mild COVID-19 (a few samples of this study predate the infection). Cell type and time point are not known. The source material was PBMCs or a T cell subset sorted from them (not recorded which). The V gene is TRBV7-6, the J gene TRBJ2-2; no clear D. The CDR3 DNA reads TGTGCCAGCAGCTTACCCGGACCGACCACCGGGGAGCTGTTTTTT. Amino acids: CASSLPGPTTGELFF.